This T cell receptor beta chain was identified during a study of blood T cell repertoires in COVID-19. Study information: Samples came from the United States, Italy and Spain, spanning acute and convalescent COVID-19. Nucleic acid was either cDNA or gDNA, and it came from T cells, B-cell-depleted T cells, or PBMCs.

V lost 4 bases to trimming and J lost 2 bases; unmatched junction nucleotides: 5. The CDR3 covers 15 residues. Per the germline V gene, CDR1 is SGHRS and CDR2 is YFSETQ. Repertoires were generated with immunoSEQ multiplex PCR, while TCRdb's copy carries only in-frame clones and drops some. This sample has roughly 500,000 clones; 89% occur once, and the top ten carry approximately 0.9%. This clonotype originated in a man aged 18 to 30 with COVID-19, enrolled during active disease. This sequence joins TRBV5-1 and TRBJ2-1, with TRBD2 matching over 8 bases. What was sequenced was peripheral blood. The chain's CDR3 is CASSADGGAYNEQFF. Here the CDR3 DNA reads TGCGCCAGCAGCGCGGACGGGGGGGCCTACAATGAGCAGTTCTTC.